The 20 T cell receptor beta chains listed next were all sequenced from one sample in a study of shared T cell receptors in the human thymus. Generated by immunoSEQ multiplex PCR, the TCRdb table keeps only in-frame clones and is missing some. This table holds 540,000 or so clones, approximately 80% found once. The sample was also reused in another study, on human thymus T cells.

The sequenced material came from thymocytes. Source of these receptors: a boy under two years old with a congenital heart defect.

This sequence joins TRBV12-5 and TRBJ2-3, with 10 bases that match TRBD2. The germline V gene encodes CDR1 LGHNT and CDR2 FRNRAP. V lost 5 bases to trimming and J lost 10 bases; unmatched junction nucleotides: 9. The CDR3 runs to 14 residues. The CDR3 loop is CASGPSAGGPAQYF. The CDR3 coding sequence is TGTGCTAGTGGTCCCTCAGCGGGAGGGCCGGCGCAGTATTTT.

CDR3 DNA sequence: TGCGCCAGCAGCCACCTGGACACCAACTCCTACGAGCAGTACTTC. It codes for CASSHLDTNSYEQYF. The chain is built from TRBV4-1 and TRBJ2-7; D is possibly TRBD1 (5 bases). The CDR3 runs to 15 residues. Trimming pared 3 bases from V and 0 bases from J, leaving 12 bases between. CDR1 and CDR2 from the germline V gene are MGHRA and YSYEKL.

The chain joins TRBV30 to TRBJ2-1, with TRBD2 matching 11 bases. This CDR3 region has 15 residues. CDR1 and CDR2 from the germline V gene are GTSNPN and SVGIG (reference sequence). J was trimmed by 5 bases and V by 1 base; bases with no gene match: 4. This CDR3 reads CAWSDGTSGHNEQFF. The CDR3, as DNA: TGTGCCTGGAGTGACGGGACTAGCGGCCACAATGAGCAGTTCTTC.

The V gene is TRBV27, the J gene TRBJ2-2; D possibly corresponds to TRBD2 (5 bases). The CDR3 runs 16 residues. Trimming took 4 bases from V and 3 from J, leaving 15 bases between them. Germline V gene sequence: CDR1 MNHEY, CDR2 SMNVEV (reference sequence). CDR3 residues: CASSSVRGGDTGELFF. The DNA of the CDR3 is TGTGCCAGCAGTTCGGTACGGGGTGGAGACACCGGGGAGCTGTTTTTT.

This rearrangement joins TRBV27 to TRBJ2-1, with a weak D call TRBD1 (6 bases). V lost 6 bases to trimming and J lost 7 bases, with 10 bases between them. The CDR3 runs to 12 residues. Germline CDR1 and CDR2: MNHEY and SMNVEV (reference sequence). CDR3 DNA: TGTGCCAGCAGCCAGAGGGGGAATGAGCAGTTCTTC. Translating gives CASSQRGNEQFF.

The rearrangement uses TRBV13 and TRBJ2-1, with 10 bases matching TRBD1. This CDR3 spans 15 amino acids. J gave up 6 bases and V 5 bases, and 7 bases lay outside the gene matches. Per germline, CDR1 PRHDT and CDR2 FYEKMQ (reference sequence). The CDR3 coding sequence is TGTGCCAGCAGCAACCCGGGACAGGGGTCCAATGAGCAGTTCTTC. Its translation: CASSNPGQGSNEQFF.

The rearrangement links TRBV5-6 to TRBJ1-4; a weak D match, TRBD1 (6 bases). Germline loops: CDR1 SGHDT, CDR2 YYEEEE. There are 13 residues in the CDR3. V was trimmed by 5 bases and J by 7 bases, leaving 12 bases between them. The CDR3 sequence is CASSEGGGEKLFF. As DNA, the CDR3 is TGTGCCAGCAGTGAGGGGGGGGGTGAAAAACTGTTTTTT. The complete variable domain, with remaining parts taken from reference TRBV5-6 and TRBJ1-4, reads DAGVTQSPTHLIKTRGQQVTLRCSPKSGHDTVSWYQQALGQGPQFIFQYYEEEERQRGNFPDRFSGHQFPNYSSELNVNALLLGDSALYLCASSEGGGEKLFFGSGTQLSVL.

V gene TRBV7-6 combines with J gene TRBJ2-1; 12 nucleotides line up with TRBD2. CDR3 size: 15 residues. Trimming cost V 6 bases and J 9 bases; bases outside gene matches: 9. The V gene's germline CDR1 is SGHVS and CDR2 FNYEAQ. The CDR3, as DNA: TGTGCCAGCAGACCGAATCCGGGACTAGCGGGTGAGCAGTTCTTC. This sequence encodes CASRPNPGLAGEQFF.

This clone was seen a handful of times. The chain uses TRBV19 and TRBJ2-6; the D gene is possibly TRBD1 (6 bases). V was pared by 5 bases and J by 0 bases, with 14 bases between. The CDR3 has 17 amino acids. Looked up from germline, CDR1 is LNHDA and CDR2 is SQIVND (reference sequence). This CDR3 reads CASSSGQSRSGANVLTF. CDR3 DNA sequence: TGTGCCAGTAGTTCCGGACAGTCCCGCTCTGGGGCCAACGTCCTGACTTTC.

The CDR3 loop reads CASKFRGEKLFF. The CDR3, as DNA: TGTGCCAGCAAGTTCAGGGGTGAAAAACTGTTTTTT. J is TRBJ1-4 and V is TRBV27; D may be TRBD1 (6 bases). V lost 7 bases, J lost 7 bases, and 10 bases lay in between. Looked up from germline, CDR1 is MNHEY and CDR2 is SMNVEV (reference sequence). The CDR3 is made up of 12 amino acids.

This clone occurred a few times. The chain is built from TRBV18 and TRBJ1-1, with no clear D. The CDR3 totals 15 residues. Germline V gene sequence: CDR1 KGHSH, CDR2 LQKENI. Deletions cut 2 bases from V and 0 bases from J, with 10 bases between. The DNA of the CDR3 is TGTGCCAGCTCACCAATTTCACTTTTGAACACTGAAGCTTTCTTT. Encoded protein: CASSPISLLNTEAFF.

The chain couples TRBV9 to TRBJ2-6; maybe TRBD1 (6 bases). With 3 bases removed from V and 6 bases from J, the gap between germline ends came to 13 bases. Germline loops: CDR1 SGDLS, CDR2 YYNGEE. The CDR3 contains 15 residues. The CDR3 sequence: CASSAPGEEANVLTF. The CDR3 coding sequence is TGTGCCAGCAGCGCCCCAGGGGAAGAGGCCAACGTCCTGACTTTC.

This chain joins TRBV10-2 and TRBJ1-5; D not resolved. This CDR3 is 14 amino acids long. With 0 bases removed from V and 5 bases from J, the gap between germline ends came to 8 bases. Germline values: CDR1 WSHSY, CDR2 SAAADI. CDR3 amino acids: CASSESVRDQPQHF. DNA for the CDR3: TGCGCCAGCAGTGAGTCGGTGCGGGATCAGCCCCAGCATTTT.

The CDR3 DNA reads TGCGCCAGCAGCTTGGGTCTAGCGGGAGGAATAATGGGCGAGCAGTACTTC. Translation gives CASSLGLAGGIMGEQYF. The chain couples TRBV5-1 to TRBJ2-7, with 11 bases matching TRBD2. This CDR3 comprises 17 residues. Germline V gene sequence: CDR1 SGHRS, CDR2 YFSETQ. Trimming cost V 0 bases and J 6 bases; bases outside gene matches: 11. The variable domain in full, completed from reference TRBV5-1 and TRBJ2-7, reads KAGVTQTPRYLIKTRGQQVTLSCSPISGHRSVSWYQQTPGQGLQFLFEYFSETQRNKGNFPGRFSGRQFSNSRSEMNVSTLELGDSALYLCASSLGLAGGIMGEQYFGPGTRLTVT.

This clone was observed a single time. The gene calls are TRBV27 and TRBJ2-7; the match to TRBD2 covers 7 bases. With 6 bases clipped from V and 2 bases from J, the junction kept 7 bases outside the gene matches. From germline, CDR1 is MNHEY and CDR2 SMNVEV (reference sequence). There are 14 residues in the CDR3. For the CDR3, the DNA is TGTGCCAGCAGCGCCGGGACTACCACCTACGAGCAGTACTTC. Protein product: CASSAGTTTYEQYF.

The chain combines TRBV9 with TRBJ1-5; D might be TRBD1 (5 bases). Per the germline V gene, CDR1 is SGDLS and CDR2 is YYNGEE. With 0 bases removed from V and 5 bases from J, the gap between germline ends came to 12 bases. The CDR3 totals 15 residues. The chain's CDR3 is CASSVGGGADQPQHF. CDR3 sequence (DNA): TGTGCCAGCAGCGTAGGGGGTGGGGCTGATCAGCCCCAGCATTTT.

The chain combines TRBV27 with TRBJ1-1; the match to TRBD1 covers 9 bases. Germline V lookup: CDR1 MNHEY, CDR2 SMNVEV (reference sequence). The V and J ends lost 3 bases and 0 bases, in that order; junction bases with no gene match: 14. The CDR3 runs to 19 residues. The CDR3 DNA reads TGTGCCAGCAGTTTTCGATTGCGGGACAGGGAGCCGGTGAACACTGAAGCTTTCTTT. This encodes CASSFRLRDREPVNTEAFF.

The chain couples TRBV18 to TRBJ2-1; the D is unclear. The CDR3 runs 12 residues. CDR1 is KGHSH, CDR2 LQKENI, per germline. The ends were cut back, 5 bases at V and 5 bases at J, with 7 bases in the middle. The CDR3 DNA reads TGTGCCAGCTCAATCTCGGACAATGAGCAGTTCTTC. This encodes CASSISDNEQFF.

The chain carries TRBV4-3 and TRBJ2-7; the match to TRBD2 covers 7 bases. V was clipped by 2 bases and J by 2 bases; unmatched bases: 6. The CDR3 is 15 residues long. The germline V gene has CDR1 LGHNA and CDR2 YSLEER. The CDR3 DNA follows: TGCGCCAGCAGCCAACTCAACCTAGCGGCCTACGAGCAGTACTTC. This translates into CASSQLNLAAYEQYF.

The gene calls are TRBV18 and TRBJ2-7; a weak D match, TRBD1 (6 bases). The CDR3 spans 16 residues. Germline V gene lookup returns CDR1 KGHSH and CDR2 LQKENI. The V and J ends lost 2 bases and 0 bases respectively, with 14 bases between them. The CDR3 DNA reads TGTGCCAGCTCACCAACGACAGGTCCCGCCTCCTACGAGCAGTACTTC. It yields the protein CASSPTTGPASYEQYF.